Included here is one TCR beta chain sequence, with context. V was clipped by 7 bases and J by 5 bases, with 14 bases between them. Germline V gene data show CDR1 as MNHEY and CDR2 as SVGAGI. This CDR3 has 13 amino acids. Produced via immunoSEQ multiplex PCR; TCRdb's table is partial and in-frame only. The profile shows some 71,000 clones, roughly 91% of them singletons. The data belong to a study of control samples from healthy donors and cancer patients. What was sequenced was PBMCs. The receptor was derived from a man aged 60 to 69 with lung cancer. The genes are TRBV6-5 and TRBJ2-5, with TRBD2 as a possible D gene (6 bases). The CDR3 bases are TGTGCCAGCACTTCAACTACTAGCGAGACCCAGTACTTC. The encoded protein is CASTSTTSETQYF.